One T cell receptor beta chain is described in this entry. This entry belongs to a study of T cell changes during pregnancy in multiple sclerosis. Data came from immunoSEQ multiplex PCR; TCRdb stores just in-frame clones and leaves some out. Altogether approximately 97,000 clones are present, just over 90% being singletons, with the ten largest covering around 0.78%. Germline V gives CDR1 LNHDA, CDR2 SQIVND (reference sequence). Trimming shortened V by 1 base and J by 2 bases, and 12 bases separated the two germline ends. The CDR3 length is 15 residues. The TCR was taken from a female donor in good health, enrolled as a control in a pregnancy study. V and J are TRBV19 and TRBJ2-7; the D gene is possibly TRBD2 (6 bases). Specimen: peripheral blood, collected in the second trimester of pregnancy. The CDR3 nucleotides read TGTGCCAGTAGTATAGTTTCTAGCGAAACCTACGAGCAGTACTTC. This encodes CASSIVSSETYEQYF.